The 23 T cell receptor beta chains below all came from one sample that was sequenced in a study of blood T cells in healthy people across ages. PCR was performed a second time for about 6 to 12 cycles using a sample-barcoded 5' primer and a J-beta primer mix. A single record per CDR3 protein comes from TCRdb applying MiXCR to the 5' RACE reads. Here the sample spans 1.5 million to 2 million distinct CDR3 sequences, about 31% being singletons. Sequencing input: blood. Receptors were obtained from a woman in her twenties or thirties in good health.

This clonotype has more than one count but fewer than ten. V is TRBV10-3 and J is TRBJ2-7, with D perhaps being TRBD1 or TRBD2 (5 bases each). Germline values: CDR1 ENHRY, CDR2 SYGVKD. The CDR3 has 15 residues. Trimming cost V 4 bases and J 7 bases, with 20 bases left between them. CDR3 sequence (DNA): TGTGCCATCAGTGCGGGGCCGAGGGTTCCTAATGAGCAGTACTTC. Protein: CAISAGPRVPNEQYF.

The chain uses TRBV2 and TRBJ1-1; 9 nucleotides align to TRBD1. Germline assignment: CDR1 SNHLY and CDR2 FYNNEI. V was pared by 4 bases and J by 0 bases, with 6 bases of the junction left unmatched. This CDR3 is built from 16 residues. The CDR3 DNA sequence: TGTGCCAGCAGTGTAAGGGGACAGGGCATGAACACTGAAGCTTTCTTT. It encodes CASSVRGQGMNTEAFF.

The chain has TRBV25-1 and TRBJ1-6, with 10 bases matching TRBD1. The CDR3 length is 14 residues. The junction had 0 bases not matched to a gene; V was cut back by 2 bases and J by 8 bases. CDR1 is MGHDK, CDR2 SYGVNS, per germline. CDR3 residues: CASSEDRGHSPLHF. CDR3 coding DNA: TGTGCCAGCAGTGAAGACAGGGGGCATTCACCCCTCCACTTT. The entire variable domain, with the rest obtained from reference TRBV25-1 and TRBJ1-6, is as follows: EADIYQTPRYLVIGTGKKITLECSQTMGHDKMYWYQQDPGMELHLIHYSYGVNSTEKGDLSSESTVSRIRTEHFPLTLESARPSHTSQYLCASSEDRGHSPLHFGNGTRLTVT.

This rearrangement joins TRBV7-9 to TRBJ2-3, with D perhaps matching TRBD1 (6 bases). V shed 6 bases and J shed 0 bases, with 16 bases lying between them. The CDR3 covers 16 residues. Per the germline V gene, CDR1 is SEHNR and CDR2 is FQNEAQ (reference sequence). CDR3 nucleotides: TGTGCCAGCAGTTCAGACAGGACCCTTAGCACAGATACGCAGTATTTT. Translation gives CASSSDRTLSTDTQYF.

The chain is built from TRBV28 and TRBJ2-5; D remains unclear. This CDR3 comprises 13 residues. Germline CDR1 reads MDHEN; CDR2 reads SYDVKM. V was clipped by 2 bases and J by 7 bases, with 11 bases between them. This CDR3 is CASSLVSDGTQYF. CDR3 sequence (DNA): TGTGCCAGCAGTTTAGTATCTGACGGGACCCAGTACTTC.

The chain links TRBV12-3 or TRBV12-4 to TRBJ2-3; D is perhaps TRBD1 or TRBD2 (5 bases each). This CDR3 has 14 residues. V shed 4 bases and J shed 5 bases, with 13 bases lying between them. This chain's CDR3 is CASSSWDRGDTQYF. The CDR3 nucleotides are TGTGCCAGCAGTTCATGGGACCGGGGAGATACGCAGTATTTT.

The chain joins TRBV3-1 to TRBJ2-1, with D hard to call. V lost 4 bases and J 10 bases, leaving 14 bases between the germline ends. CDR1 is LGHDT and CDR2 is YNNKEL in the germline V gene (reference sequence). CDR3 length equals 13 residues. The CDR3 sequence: CASSPSQVPEQFF. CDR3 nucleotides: TGTGCCAGCAGCCCCTCCCAGGTACCGGAGCAGTTCTTC.

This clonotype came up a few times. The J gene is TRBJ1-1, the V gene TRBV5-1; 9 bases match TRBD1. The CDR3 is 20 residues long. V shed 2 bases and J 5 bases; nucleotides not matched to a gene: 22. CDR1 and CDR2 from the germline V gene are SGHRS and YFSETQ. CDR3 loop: CASSFSRSHRGQGRNTEAFF. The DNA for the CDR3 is TGCGCCAGCAGCTTTTCCCGTTCCCACAGGGGGCAGGGTCGAAATACTGAAGCTTTCTTT.

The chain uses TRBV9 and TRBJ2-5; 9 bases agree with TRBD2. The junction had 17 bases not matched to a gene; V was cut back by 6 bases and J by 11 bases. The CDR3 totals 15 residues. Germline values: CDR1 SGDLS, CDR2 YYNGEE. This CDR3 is CASNPAGGPYNEQYF. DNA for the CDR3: TGTGCCAGCAATCCGGCGGGGGGGCCATACAATGAGCAGTACTTC.

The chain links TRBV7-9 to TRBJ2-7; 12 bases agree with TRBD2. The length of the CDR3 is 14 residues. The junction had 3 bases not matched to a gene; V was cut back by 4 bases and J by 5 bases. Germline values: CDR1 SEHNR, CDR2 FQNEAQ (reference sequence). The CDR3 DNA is TGTGCCAGCAGCTCCGGACTAGCGGGGCACGAGCAGTACTTC. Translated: CASSSGLAGHEQYF.

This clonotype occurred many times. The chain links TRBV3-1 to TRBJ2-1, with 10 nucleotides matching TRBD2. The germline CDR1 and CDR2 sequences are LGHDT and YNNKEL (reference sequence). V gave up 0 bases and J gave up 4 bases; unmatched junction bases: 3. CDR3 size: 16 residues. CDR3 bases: TGTGCCAGCAGCCAAGATCTACTAGCGGGATACAATGAGCAGTTCTTC. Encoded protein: CASSQDLLAGYNEQFF.

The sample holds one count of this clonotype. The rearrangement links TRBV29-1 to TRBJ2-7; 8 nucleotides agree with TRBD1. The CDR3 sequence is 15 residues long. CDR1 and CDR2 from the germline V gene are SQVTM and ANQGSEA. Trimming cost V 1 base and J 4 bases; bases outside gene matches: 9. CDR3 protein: CSVEVRDRTRYEQYF. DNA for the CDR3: TGCAGCGTTGAAGTCCGGGACAGGACCCGTTACGAGCAGTACTTC.

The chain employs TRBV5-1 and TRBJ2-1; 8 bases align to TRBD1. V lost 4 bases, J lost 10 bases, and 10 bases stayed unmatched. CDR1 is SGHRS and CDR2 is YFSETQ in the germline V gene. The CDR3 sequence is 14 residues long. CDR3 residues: CASSPERQGYEQFF. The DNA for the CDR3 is TGCGCCAGCAGCCCGGAACGACAGGGGTACGAGCAGTTCTTC. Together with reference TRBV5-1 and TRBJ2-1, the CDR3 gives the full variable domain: KAGVTQTPRYLIKTRGQQVTLSCSPISGHRSVSWYQQTPGQGLQFLFEYFSETQRNKGNFPGRFSGRQFSNSRSEMNVSTLELGDSALYLCASSPERQGYEQFFGPGTRLTVL.

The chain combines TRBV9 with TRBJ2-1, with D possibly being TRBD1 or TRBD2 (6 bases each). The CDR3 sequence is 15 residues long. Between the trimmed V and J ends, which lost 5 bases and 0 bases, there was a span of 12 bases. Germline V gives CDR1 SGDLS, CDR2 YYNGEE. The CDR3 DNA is TGTGCCAGCAGTTGGACGGGGGCCTCCTACAATGAGCAGTTCTTC. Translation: CASSWTGASYNEQFF.

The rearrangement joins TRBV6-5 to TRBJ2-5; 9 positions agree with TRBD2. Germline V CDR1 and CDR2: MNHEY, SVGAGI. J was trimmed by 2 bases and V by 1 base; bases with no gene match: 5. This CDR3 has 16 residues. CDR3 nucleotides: TGTGCCAGCAGTTACTATTGGCTAGCGGGGCAAGAGACCCAGTACTTC. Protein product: CASSYYWLAGQETQYF.

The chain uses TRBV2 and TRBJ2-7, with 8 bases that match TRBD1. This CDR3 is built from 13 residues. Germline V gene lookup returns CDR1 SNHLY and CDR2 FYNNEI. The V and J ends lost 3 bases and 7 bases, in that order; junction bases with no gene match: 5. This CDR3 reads CASSEDRAQEQYF. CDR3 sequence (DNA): TGTGCCAGCAGTGAGGACAGGGCACAAGAGCAGTACTTC. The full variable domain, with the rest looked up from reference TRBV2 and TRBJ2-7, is EPEVTQTPSHQVTQMGQEVILRCVPISNHLYFYWYRQILGQKVEFLVSFYNNEISEKSEIFDDQFSVERPDGSNFTLKIRSTKLEDSAMYFCASSEDRAQEQYFGPGTRLTVT.

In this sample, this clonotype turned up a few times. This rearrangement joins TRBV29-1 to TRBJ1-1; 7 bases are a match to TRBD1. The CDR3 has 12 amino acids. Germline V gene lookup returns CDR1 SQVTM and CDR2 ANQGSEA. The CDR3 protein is CRAGQMNTEAFF. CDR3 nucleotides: TGCAGGGCGGGACAGATGAACACTGAAGCTTTCTTT.

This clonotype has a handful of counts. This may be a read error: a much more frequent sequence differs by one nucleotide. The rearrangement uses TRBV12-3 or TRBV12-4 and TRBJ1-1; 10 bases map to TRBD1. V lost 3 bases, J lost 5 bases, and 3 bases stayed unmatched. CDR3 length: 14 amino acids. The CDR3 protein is CASSLSDRGTEAFF. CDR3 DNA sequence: TGTGCCAGCAGTTTGTCGGACAGGGGGACTGAAGCTTTCTTT.

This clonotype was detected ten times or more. The CDR3 spells CASSATGTGDNEQFF. CDR3 bases: TGTGCCAGCAGCGCCACCGGTACGGGGGACAATGAGCAGTTCTTC. This sequence joins TRBV9 and TRBJ2-1; D might be TRBD2 (6 bases). The CDR3 runs to 15 residues. Between the trimmed V and J ends, which lost 3 bases and 5 bases, there was a span of 15 bases. CDR1 and CDR2 (germline): SGDLS, YYNGEE.

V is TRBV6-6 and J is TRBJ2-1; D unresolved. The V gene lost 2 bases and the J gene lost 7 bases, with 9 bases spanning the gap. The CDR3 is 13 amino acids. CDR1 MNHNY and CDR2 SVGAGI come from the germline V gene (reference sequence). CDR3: CASSYRRVNEQFF. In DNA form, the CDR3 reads TGTGCCAGCAGTTACAGAAGGGTAAATGAGCAGTTCTTC.

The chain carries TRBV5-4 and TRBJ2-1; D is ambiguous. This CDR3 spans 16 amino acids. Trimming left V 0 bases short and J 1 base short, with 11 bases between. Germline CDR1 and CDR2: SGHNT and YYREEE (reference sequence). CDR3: CASSLEAGPSYNEQFF. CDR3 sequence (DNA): TGTGCCAGCAGCTTGGAAGCAGGACCGTCCTACAATGAGCAGTTCTTC.

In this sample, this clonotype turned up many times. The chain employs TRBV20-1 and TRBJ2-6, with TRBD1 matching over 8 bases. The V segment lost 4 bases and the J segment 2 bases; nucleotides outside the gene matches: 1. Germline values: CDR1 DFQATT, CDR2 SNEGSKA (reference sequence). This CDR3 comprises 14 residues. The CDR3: CSATDRAGANVLTF. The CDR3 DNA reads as TGCAGTGCTACGGACAGGGCTGGGGCCAACGTCCTGACTTTC.

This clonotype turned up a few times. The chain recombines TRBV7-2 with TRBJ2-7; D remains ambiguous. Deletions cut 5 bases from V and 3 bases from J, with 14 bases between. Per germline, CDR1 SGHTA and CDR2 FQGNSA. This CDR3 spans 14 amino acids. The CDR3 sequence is CASSRRGPGYEQYF. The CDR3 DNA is TGTGCCAGCAGCCGCCGAGGACCCGGCTACGAGCAGTACTTC.